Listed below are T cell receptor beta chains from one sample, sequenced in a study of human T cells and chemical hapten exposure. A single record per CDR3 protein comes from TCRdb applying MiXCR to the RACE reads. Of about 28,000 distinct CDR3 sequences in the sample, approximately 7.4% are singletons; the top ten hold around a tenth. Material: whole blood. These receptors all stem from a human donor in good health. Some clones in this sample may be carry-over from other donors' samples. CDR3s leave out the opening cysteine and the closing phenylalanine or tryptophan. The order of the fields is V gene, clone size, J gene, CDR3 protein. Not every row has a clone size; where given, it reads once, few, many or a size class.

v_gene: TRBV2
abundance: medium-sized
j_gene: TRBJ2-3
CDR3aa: ASTDRGDTQY

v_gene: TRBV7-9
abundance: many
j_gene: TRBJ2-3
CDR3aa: ASSLLAGEDTQY

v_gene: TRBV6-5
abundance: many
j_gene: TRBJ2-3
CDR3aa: ASSSSRVGTQY

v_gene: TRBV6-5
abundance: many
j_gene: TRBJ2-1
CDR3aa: ASSYSPPRRRGDRNEQF

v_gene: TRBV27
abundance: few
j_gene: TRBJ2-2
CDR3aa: ASTPSGGSAGELF

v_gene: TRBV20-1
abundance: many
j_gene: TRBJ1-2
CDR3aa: SADDRVGGYT

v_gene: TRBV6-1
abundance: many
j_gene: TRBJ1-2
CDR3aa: ASSEQDFYGYT

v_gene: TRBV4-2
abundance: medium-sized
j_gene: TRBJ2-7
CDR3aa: ASSQDEASGRYDEQY

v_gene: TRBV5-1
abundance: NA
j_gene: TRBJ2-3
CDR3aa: ASSFSVTDAQY

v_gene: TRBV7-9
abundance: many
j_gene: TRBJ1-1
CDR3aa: ASSLPRGGWTEAF

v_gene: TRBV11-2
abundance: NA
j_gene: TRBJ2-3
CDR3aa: ASSLGLIAWTSGGQDTQY

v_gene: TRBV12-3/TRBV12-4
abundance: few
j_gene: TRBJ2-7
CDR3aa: ASSLRAATTYEQY

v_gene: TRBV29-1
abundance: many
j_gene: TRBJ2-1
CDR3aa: SVVLREGYNEQF

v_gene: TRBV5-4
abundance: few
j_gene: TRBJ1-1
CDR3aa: ASSLGGLGTEAF

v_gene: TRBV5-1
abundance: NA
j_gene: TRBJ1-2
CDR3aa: ASSLTTAEYGYT

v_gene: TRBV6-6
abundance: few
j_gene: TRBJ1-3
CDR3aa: ASSFDRASGNTIY

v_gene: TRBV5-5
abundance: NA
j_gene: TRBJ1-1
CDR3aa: ASSRGTGANTEAF

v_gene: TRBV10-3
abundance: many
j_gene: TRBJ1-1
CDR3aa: AISFGESPAF

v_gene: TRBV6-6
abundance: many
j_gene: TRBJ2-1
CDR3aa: ASRYRGSGNEQF

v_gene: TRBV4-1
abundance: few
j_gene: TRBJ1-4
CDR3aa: ASSQDQLGNEKLF

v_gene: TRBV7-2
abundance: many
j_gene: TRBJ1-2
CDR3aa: ASSIQNYGYT

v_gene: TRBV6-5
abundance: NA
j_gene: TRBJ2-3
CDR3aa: ASSSQKGTDTQY

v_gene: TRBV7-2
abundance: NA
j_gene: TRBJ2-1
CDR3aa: ASSEQQLGLAGGSEF